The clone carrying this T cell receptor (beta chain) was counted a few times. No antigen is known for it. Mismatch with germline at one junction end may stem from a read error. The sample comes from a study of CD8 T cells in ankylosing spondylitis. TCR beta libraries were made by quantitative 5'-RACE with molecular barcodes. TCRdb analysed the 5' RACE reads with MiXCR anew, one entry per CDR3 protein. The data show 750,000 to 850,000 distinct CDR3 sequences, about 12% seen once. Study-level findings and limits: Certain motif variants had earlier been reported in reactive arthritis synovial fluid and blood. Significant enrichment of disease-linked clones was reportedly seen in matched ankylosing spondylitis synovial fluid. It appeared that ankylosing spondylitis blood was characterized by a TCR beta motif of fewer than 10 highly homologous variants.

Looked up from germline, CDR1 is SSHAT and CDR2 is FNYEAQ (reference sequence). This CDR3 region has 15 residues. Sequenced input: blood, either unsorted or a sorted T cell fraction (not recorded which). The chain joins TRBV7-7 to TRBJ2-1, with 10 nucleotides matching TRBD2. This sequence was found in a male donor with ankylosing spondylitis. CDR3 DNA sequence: TGTGCTAGCAGCTTAGAGAGCGCTAGCGGGGGTGAGCAGTTCTTC. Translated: CASSLESASGGEQFF.